A single sample gave rise to the 11 T cell receptor beta chains below, sequenced in a study of blood T cell repertoires in COVID-19. The method was immunoSEQ multiplex PCR; TCRdb's version includes in-frame clones alone and lacks a portion of them. The sample comprises about 480,000 clones, approximately 88% of which are singletons, and 1.5% to 2% rests with the top ten. Sequenced input: PBMCs or T cells enriched from blood (not recorded which). The origin of the receptors is a middle-aged woman who had recovered from COVID-19.

This chain links TRBV3-1 (or the pseudogene TRBV3-2) with TRBJ1-3; D call uncertain. Trimming took 4 bases from V and 1 from J, leaving 11 bases between them. The germline V gene has CDR1 LGHDT and CDR2 YNNKEL (reference sequence). CDR3 length: 15 residues. As DNA, the CDR3 is TGTGCCAGCAGCCTAGACACACTATCTGGAAACACCATATATTTT. Translation gives CASSLDTLSGNTIYF.

The genes are TRBV11-3 and TRBJ2-1; D gene ambiguous. The germline gives CDR1 SGHNT, CDR2 YENEEA. CDR3 size: 13 residues. Trimming stripped 1 base from V and 8 bases from J, with 9 bases between. CDR3: CASSLGTVDEQFF. CDR3 sequence (DNA): TGTGCCAGCAGCTTAGGAACAGTGGATGAGCAGTTCTTC.

The chain combines TRBV27 with TRBJ1-2, with D possibly matching TRBD1 (5 bases). The V gene's germline CDR1 is MNHEY and CDR2 SMNVEV (reference sequence). The CDR3 spans 18 residues. With 2 bases removed from V and 5 bases from J, the gap between germline ends came to 24 bases. The CDR3 DNA sequence: TGTGCCAGCAGTTTACAGGTTCCACGGGACTCTCCCCTTTATGGCTACACCTTC. This codes for CASSLQVPRDSPLYGYTF.

The chain combines TRBV27 with TRBJ1-6, with a tentative D call TRBD1 (6 bases). V was cut by 6 bases and J by 4 bases, with 10 bases left in between. Germline lookup yields CDR1 MNHEY and CDR2 SMNVEV (reference sequence). This CDR3 has 14 residues. CDR3 in DNA: TGTGCCAGCAGCCCGGGACAATATAATTCACCCCTCCACTTT. This codes for CASSPGQYNSPLHF.

The CDR3 here is CAWSVFLQRGQPQHF. CDR3 nucleotide sequence: TGTGCCTGGAGTGTTTTCCTCCAAAGGGGTCAGCCCCAGCATTTT. The genes are TRBV30 and TRBJ1-5; D is perhaps TRBD1 (5 bases). The CDR3 runs to 15 residues. Between the trimmed V and J ends, which lost 0 bases and 6 bases, there was a span of 15 bases. Germline loops: CDR1 GTSNPN, CDR2 SVGIG (reference sequence).

The sample holds one count of this clone. V gene TRBV19 combines with J gene TRBJ1-6; TRBD1 might be the D (5 bases). The V end was cut by 4 bases, the J end by 8 bases, with 9 bases between. CDR1 and CDR2 (germline): LNHDA, SQIVND (reference sequence). This CDR3 spans 13 amino acids. This CDR3 is CASSSDRDSPLHF. The CDR3 coding sequence is TGTGCCAGTAGTAGCGACAGAGATTCACCCCTCCACTTT.

This clone appeared a single time. This chain links TRBV2 with TRBJ2-1, with 9 positions matching TRBD2. The CDR3 contains 18 residues. Trimming cost V 2 bases and J 3 bases; bases outside gene matches: 11. The germline gives CDR1 SNHLY, CDR2 FYNNEI. The CDR3 region has the DNA TGTGCCAGCAGTGAAACGGCGGGAGGGCCGCAGGACTACAATGAGCAGTTCTTC. Protein product: CASSETAGGPQDYNEQFF.

The chain recombines TRBV12-5 with TRBJ1-5; possibly TRBD1 for D (5 bases). V was clipped by 1 base and J by 5 bases, with 6 bases between them. Per germline, CDR1 LGHNT and CDR2 FRNRAP. The CDR3 extends over 13 amino acids. The CDR3 DNA sequence: TGTGCTAGTGGTTTGGCAGGGTATCAGCCCCAGCATTTT. Residues: CASGLAGYQPQHF.

The V call is TRBV4-3, the J call TRBJ2-1; D is uncertain. CDR1 and CDR2 (germline): LGHNA, YSLEER. Trimming stripped 1 base from V and 0 bases from J, with 13 bases between. The CDR3 has 17 residues. The CDR3 DNA follows: TGCGCCAGCAGCCAAGCGCCCCTAGACGCCTCCTACAATGAGCAGTTCTTC. Translating it yields CASSQAPLDASYNEQFF.

CDR3 sequence: CASSGEQGTYEQYF. The CDR3 DNA is TGTGCCAGCAGCGGGGAGCAGGGGACCTACGAGCAGTACTTC. This chain connects TRBV7-9 to TRBJ2-7, with D maybe TRBD1 (6 bases). Trimming took off 5 bases at V and 2 bases at J, with 13 bases between the two ends. CDR1 and CDR2 from the germline V gene are SEHNR and FQNEAQ (reference sequence). The CDR3 is made up of 14 amino acids.

The rearrangement uses TRBV12-5 and TRBJ1-1, with 12 bases fitting TRBD1. J lost 5 bases, V lost 2 bases, and 6 bases had no gene match. This CDR3 comprises 16 residues. Germline CDR1 LGHNT, CDR2 FRNRAP. CDR3 nucleotides: TGTGCTAGTGGTTTGCTGGGACAGGGGGCTCGGACTGAAGCTTTCTTT. Protein: CASGLLGQGARTEAFF.